The text below deals with one TCR beta chain. Antigen unknown. Treatment of the sample: around 19 received Ad26.COV2.S at low or high dose, single or two shots; 5 received placebo; per-sample allocation not given. Samples were taken on day 63 after the first vaccine or placebo injection. The data were obtained in a study of Ad26.COV2.S vaccination and SARS-CoV-2 variants. Study-level background: Ad26.COV2.S was injected intramuscularly once or twice, 56 days apart.

Assay used: immunoSEQ multiplex PCR; TCRdb lists only in-frame clones, some missing. The data show hundreds of thousands of clones, 75% to 95% seen once. The CDR3 runs 15 residues. With 3 bases clipped from V and 3 bases from J, the junction kept 4 bases outside the gene matches. Germline CDR1 MNHEY, CDR2 SMNVEV (reference sequence). Points from the study as a whole: The TCR breadth and depth analyses may have understated or missed part of the total T cell responses. While placebo recipients had lower spike-specific TCR breadth, vaccine recipients had more.

The V call is TRBV27, the J call TRBJ2-7, with TRBD1 identical over 11 bases. This specimen consisted of peripheral blood, obtained in a trial of Ad26.COV2.S vaccine versus placebo. This sequence originates from a person aged 18-65 years who received the Ad26.COV2.S COVID-19 vaccine or a placebo. For the CDR3, the DNA is TGTGCCAGCAGTTTTGGACAGGGGGCTGTCTACGAGCAGTACTTC. As protein: CASSFGQGAVYEQYF.